The present entry profiles one T cell receptor beta chain with its context. What it recognizes is unknown. This sample was taken from a study of a mutant IDH1 vaccine in newly diagnosed glioma. Some clones are missing from TCRdb's copy, which holds only in-frame ones; the method was immunoSEQ multiplex PCR. The profile shows around 57,000 clones, around 84% of them singletons. Stated time point: week 35, safety follow-up. A single vaccine dose contained 300 ug of mutant IDH1 20-mer peptide, and topical imiquimod was used with it. Trimming shortened V by 6 bases and J by 1 base, and 12 bases separated the two germline ends. This CDR3 spans 14 amino acids. The germline V gene has CDR1 SEHNR and CDR2 FQNEAQ (reference sequence).

The rearrangement links TRBV7-9 to TRBJ1-2, with no clear D. Sequenced material: PBMCs, taken from a glioma patient whose treatment included an IDH1 peptide vaccine. This clonotype was sampled from a man aged 25 to 40 with glioma. CDR3 nucleotide sequence: TGTGCCAGCAGAACAGCTAACCTTAACTATGGCTACACCTTC. This gives the protein CASRTANLNYGYTF.